This T cell receptor (beta chain) originates from a study of tumor-infiltrating lymphocytes in primary liver carcinoma. Study-wide background: Sequenced samples came back with roughly 3.65 to 7.5 million productive TCRbeta reads, and the counts looked alike across tissue types. Findings and caveats of the study: With p = 0.039, the top-250-clone fraction in tumors significantly exceeded that in blood.

Both RNA and DNA were isolated together from around 18-30 mg of bulk tissue that had not been sorted. Each individual tumor supplied samples from five separate regions. Whichever tumor sample was examined, it had over 80% viable tumor cells. The CDR3 has 13 residues. Trimming pared 3 bases from V and 4 bases from J, leaving 12 bases between. Looked up from germline, CDR1 is SQVTM and CDR2 is ANQGSEA. As for this clonotype: No antigen is known for it.

TCR beta cDNA was made from roughly 450 ng total RNA with a constant-region primer. Each TCR beta library was derived from three nested multiplex PCR rounds that employed slightly modified ARM-PCR. For 10 cycles apiece, the opening two PCR rounds ran with TRBV1-TRBV30 forward primers and a C-beta reverse primer. TCRdb independently ran MiXCR on the multiplex PCR reads; one entry per CDR3 protein. The sample shows 40,000 to 55,000 distinct CDR3 sequences, less than 85% of them seen only once. The clonotype was recovered from a man aged 40-49 years with primary liver carcinoma and hepatitis B virus infection. Sequenced: liver tumor tissue from sampling region 5. The subset is: tumor region T5, tumor centre. The chain links TRBV29-1 to TRBJ1-1; tentatively, D is TRBD1 (5 bases). The CDR3 sequence: CSVDGGGGTEAFF. The CDR3 nucleotides are TGCAGCGTTGACGGTGGGGGGGGCACTGAAGCTTTCTTT. The full variable domain, in which reference TRBV29-1 and TRBJ1-1 provide the parts outside the CDR3, is SAVISQKPSRDICQRGTSLTIQCQVDSQVTMMFWYRQQPGQSLTLIATANQGSEATYESGFVIDKFPISRPNLTFSTLTVSNMSPEDSSIYLCSVDGGGGTEAFFGQGTRLTVV.